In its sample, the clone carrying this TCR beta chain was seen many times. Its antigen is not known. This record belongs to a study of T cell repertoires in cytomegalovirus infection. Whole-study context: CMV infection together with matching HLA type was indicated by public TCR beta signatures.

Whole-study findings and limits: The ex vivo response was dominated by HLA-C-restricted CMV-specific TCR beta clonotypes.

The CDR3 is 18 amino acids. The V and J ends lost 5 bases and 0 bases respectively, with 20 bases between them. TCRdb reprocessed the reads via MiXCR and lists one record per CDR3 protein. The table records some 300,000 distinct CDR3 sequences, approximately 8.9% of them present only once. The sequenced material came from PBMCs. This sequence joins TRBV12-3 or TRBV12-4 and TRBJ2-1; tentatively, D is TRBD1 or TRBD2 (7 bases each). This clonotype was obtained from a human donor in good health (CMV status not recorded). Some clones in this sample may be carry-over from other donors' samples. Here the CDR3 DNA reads TGTGCCAGCAGTCCCCCAGGGGGGGGCAGTGGCTCCTACAATGAGCAGTTCTTC. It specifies CASSPPGGGSGSYNEQFF.